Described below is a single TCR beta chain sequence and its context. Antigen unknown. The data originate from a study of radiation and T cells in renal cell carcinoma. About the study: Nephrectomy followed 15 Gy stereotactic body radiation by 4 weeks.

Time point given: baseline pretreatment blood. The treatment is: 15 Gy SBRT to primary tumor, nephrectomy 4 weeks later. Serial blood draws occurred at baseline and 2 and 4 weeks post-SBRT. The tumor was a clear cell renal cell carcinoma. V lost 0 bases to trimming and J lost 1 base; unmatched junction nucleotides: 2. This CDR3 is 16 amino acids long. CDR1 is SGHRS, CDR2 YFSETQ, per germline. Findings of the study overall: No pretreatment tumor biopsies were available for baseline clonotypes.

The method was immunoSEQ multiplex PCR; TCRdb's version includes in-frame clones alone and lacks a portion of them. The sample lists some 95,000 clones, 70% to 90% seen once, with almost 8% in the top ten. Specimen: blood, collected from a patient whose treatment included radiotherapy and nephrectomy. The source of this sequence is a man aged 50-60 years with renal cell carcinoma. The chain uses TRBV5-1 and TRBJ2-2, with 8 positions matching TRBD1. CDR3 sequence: CASSLVGQGNTGELFF. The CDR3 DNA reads TGCGCCAGCAGCTTGGTCGGACAGGGGAACACCGGGGAGCTGTTTTTT.